The sequence of this T cell receptor beta chain was determined in a study of T-cell reconstitution after alpha-beta-depleted transplantation in children. Molecular barcoding with unique molecular identifiers was used for the TCRbeta library. TCRdb redid the calling of the PCR reads with MiXCR, one entry per CDR3 protein. The sample carries approximately 520,000 distinct CDR3 sequences, over 25% recorded once. In its sample, this clonotype was seen a few times. The origin of this receptor is a human donor who donated a stem cell graft to a child with aplastic anemia. The sequenced sample was PBMCs from the stem cell graft donor, obtained from the stem cell graft.

The CDR3 loop is CAISGRTNTEAFF. Here the CDR3 DNA reads TGTGCCATCAGTGGTAGGACGAACACTGAAGCTTTCTTT. The chain joins TRBV10-3 to TRBJ1-1; D is uncertain. Trimming left V 4 bases short and J 1 base short, with 7 bases between. Germline V gene sequence: CDR1 ENHRY, CDR2 SYGVKD. This CDR3 spans 13 amino acids.